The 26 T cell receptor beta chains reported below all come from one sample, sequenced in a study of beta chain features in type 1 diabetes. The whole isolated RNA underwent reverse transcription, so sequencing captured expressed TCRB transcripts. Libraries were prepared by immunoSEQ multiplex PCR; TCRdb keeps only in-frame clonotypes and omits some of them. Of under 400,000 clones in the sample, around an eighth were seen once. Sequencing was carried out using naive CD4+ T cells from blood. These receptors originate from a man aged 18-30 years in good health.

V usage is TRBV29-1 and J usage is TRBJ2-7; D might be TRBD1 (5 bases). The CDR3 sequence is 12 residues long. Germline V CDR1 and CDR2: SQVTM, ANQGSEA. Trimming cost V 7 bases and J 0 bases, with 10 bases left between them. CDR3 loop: CSARQSSYEQYF. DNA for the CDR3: TGCAGCGCCCGACAGAGCTCCTACGAGCAGTACTTC.

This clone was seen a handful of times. For the CDR3, the DNA is TGTGCCAGCAGCCACTCTGCGGTACAAGAGACCCAGTACTTC. Its protein is CASSHSAVQETQYF. V and J are TRBV4-2 and TRBJ2-5; D unclear. This CDR3 region has 14 residues. V lost 3 bases and J lost 2, with 10 bases in between. Germline V lookup: CDR1 LGHNA, CDR2 YNFKEQ.

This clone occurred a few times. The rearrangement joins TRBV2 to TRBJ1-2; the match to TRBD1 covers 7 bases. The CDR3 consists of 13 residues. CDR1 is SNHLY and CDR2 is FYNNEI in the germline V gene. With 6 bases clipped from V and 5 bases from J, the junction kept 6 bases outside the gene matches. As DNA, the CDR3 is TGTGCCAGCAGGACACGGACAGGATATGGCTACACCTTC. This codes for CASRTRTGYGYTF.

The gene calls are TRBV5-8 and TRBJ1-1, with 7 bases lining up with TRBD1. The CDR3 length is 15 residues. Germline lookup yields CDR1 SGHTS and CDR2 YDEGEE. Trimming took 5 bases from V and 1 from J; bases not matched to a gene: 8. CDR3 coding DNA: TGTGCCAGCAGATCTTCGACAGGGACGAACACTGAAGCTTTCTTT. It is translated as CASRSSTGTNTEAFF.

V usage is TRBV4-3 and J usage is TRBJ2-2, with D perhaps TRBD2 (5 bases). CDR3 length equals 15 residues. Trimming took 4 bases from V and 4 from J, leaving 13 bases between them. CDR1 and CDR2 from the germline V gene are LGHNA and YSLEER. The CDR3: CASSPNPGITGELFF. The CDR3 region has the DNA TGCGCCAGCAGCCCCAACCCGGGGATCACCGGGGAGCTGTTTTTT.

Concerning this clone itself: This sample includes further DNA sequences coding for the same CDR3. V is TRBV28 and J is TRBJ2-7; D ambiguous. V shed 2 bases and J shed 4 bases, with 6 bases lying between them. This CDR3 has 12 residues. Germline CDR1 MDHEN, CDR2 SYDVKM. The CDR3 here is CASSLTGYEQYF. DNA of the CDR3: TGTGCCAGCAGTTTAACCGGTTACGAGCAGTACTTC.

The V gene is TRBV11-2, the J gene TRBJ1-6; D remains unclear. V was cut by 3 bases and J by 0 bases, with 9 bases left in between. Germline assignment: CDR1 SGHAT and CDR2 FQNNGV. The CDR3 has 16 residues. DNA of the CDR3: TGTGCCAGCAGCTTTACCGAGAGCTCCTATAATTCACCCCTCCACTTT. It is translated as CASSFTESSYNSPLHF.

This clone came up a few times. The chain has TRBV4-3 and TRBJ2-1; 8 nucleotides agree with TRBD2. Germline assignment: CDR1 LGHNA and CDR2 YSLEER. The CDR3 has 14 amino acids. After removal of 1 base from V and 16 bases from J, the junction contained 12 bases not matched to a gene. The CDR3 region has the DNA TGCGCCAGCAGCCAAGGCTTCGGAGCGGGAGAACAATTCTTC. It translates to CASSQGFGAGEQFF.

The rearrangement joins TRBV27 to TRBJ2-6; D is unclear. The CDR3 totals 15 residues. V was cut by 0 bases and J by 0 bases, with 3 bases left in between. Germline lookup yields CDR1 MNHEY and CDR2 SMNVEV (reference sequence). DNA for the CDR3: TGTGCCAGCAGTTTATCTCTCTCTGGGGCCAACGTCCTGACTTTC. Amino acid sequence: CASSLSLSGANVLTF. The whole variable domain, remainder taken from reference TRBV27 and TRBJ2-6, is EAQVTQNPRYLITVTGKKLTVTCSQNMNHEYMSWYRQDPGLGLRQIYYSMNVEVTDKGDVPEGYKVSRKEKRNFPLILESPSPNQTSLYFCASSLSLSGANVLTFGAGSRLTVL.

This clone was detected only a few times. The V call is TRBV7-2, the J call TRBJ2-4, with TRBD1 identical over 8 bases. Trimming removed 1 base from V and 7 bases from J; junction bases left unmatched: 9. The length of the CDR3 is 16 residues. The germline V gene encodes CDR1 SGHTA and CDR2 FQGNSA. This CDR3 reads CASSLDQGARMNIQYF. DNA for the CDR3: TGTGCCAGCAGCTTAGATCAGGGGGCGCGAATGAACATTCAGTACTTC.

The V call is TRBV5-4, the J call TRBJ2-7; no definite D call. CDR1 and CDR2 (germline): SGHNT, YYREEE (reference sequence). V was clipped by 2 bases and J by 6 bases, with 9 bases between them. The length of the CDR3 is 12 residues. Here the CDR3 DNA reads TGTGCCAGCAGCTTTTTTCCCCGCGAGCAGTACTTC. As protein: CASSFFPREQYF.

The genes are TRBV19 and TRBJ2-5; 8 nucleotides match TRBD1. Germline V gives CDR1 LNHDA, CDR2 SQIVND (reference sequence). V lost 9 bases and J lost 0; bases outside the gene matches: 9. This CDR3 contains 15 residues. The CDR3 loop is CASLPGTGNQETQYF. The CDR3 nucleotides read TGTGCCAGCCTACCGGGGACAGGCAACCAAGAGACCCAGTACTTC.

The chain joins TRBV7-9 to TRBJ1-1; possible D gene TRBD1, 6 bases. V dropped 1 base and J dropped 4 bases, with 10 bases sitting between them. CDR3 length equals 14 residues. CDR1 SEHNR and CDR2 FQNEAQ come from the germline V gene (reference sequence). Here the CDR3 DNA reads TGTGCCAGCAGCTTAGTAGGGGGTATCACTGAAGCTTTCTTT. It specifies CASSLVGGITEAFF.

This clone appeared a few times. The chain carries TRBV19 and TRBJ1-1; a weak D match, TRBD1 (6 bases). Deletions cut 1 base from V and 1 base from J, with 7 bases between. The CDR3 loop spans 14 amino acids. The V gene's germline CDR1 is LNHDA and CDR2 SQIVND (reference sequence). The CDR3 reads CASSIVQGNTEAFF. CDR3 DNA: TGTGCCAGTAGTATAGTACAGGGGAACACTGAAGCTTTCTTT.

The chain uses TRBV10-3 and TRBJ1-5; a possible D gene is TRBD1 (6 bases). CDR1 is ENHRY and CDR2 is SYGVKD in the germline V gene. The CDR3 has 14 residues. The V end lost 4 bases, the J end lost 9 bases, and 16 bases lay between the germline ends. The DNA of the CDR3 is TGTGCCATCAGTGGATCCCAGGGGTTGCTGCCCCAGCATTTT. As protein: CAISGSQGLLPQHF.

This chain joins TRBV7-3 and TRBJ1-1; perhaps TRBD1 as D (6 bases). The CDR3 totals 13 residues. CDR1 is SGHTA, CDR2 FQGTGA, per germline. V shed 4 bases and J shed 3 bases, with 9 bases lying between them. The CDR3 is CASSSSGDTEAFF. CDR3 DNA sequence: TGTGCCAGCAGCTCTTCAGGGGACACTGAAGCTTTCTTT. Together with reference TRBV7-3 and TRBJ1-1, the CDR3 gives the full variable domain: GAGVSQTPSNKVTEKGKYVELRCDPISGHTALYWYRQSLGQGPEFLIYFQGTGAADDSGLPNDRFFAVRPEGSVSTLKIQRTERGDSAVYLCASSSSGDTEAFFGQGTRLTVV.

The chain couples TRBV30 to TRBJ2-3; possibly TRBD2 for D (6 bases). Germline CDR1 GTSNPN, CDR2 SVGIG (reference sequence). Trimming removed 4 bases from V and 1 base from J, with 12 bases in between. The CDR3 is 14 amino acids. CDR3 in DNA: TGTGCCTGGAATTTCGGCGGGGGCACAGATACGCAGTATTTT. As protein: CAWNFGGGTDTQYF.

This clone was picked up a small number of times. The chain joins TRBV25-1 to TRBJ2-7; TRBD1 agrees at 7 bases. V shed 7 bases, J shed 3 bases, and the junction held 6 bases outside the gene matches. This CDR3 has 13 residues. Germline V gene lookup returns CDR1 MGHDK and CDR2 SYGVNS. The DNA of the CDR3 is TGTGCCAGCATGGCGGCAGGGGGCTACGAGCAGTACTTC. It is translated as CASMAAGGYEQYF.

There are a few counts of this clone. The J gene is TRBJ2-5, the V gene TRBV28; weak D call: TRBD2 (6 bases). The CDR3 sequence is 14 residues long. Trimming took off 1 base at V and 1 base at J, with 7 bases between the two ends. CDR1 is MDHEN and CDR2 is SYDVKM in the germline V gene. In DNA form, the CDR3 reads TGTGCCAGCAGTTTATCTAGCGCCCAAGAGACCCAGTACTTC. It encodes CASSLSSAQETQYF.

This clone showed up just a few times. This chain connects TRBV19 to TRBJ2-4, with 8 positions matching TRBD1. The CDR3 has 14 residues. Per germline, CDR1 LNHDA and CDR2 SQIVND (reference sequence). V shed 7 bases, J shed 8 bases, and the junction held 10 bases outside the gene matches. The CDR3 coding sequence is TGTGCCAGTATCCCGGGCAGGGGGCCGGACATTCAGTACTTC. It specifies CASIPGRGPDIQYF.

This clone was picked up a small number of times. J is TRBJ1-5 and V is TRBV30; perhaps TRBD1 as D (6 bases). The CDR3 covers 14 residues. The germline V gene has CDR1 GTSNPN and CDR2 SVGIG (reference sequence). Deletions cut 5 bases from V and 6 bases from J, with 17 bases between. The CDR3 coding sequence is TGTGCCTGGGATCGAGGGGGAAGGGGTCAGCCCCAGCATTTT. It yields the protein CAWDRGGRGQPQHF.

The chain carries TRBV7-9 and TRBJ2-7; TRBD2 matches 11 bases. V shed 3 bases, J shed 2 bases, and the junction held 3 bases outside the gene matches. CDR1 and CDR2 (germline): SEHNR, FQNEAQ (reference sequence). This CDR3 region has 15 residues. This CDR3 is CASSFLAGGTYEQYF. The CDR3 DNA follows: TGTGCCAGCAGCTTCCTAGCGGGAGGAACCTACGAGCAGTACTTC.

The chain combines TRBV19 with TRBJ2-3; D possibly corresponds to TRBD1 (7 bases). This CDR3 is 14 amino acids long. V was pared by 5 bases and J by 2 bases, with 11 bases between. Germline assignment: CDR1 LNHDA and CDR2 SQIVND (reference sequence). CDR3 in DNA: TGTGCCAGTAGTGGCGGGACAGCCACAGATACGCAGTATTTT. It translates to CASSGGTATDTQYF. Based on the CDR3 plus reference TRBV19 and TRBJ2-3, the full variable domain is DGGITQSPKYLFRKEGQNVTLSCEQNLNHDAMYWYRQDPGQGLRLIYYSQIVNDFQKGDIAEGYSVSREKKESFPLTVTSAQKNPTAFYLCASSGGTATDTQYFGPGTRLTVL.

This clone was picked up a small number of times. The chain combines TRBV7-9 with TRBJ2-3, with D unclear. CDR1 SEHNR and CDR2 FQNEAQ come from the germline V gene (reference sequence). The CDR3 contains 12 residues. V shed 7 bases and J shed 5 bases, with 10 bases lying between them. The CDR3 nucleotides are TGTGCCAGCAACCTAAATAGAGATACGCAGTATTTT. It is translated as CASNLNRDTQYF.

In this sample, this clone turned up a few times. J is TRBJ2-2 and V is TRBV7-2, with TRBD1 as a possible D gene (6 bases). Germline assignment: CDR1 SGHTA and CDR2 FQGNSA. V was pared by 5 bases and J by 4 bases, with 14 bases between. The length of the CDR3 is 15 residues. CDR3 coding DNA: TGTGCCAGCAGCCCAGACAGGTTGGGCACCGGGGAGCTGTTTTTT. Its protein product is CASSPDRLGTGELFF.

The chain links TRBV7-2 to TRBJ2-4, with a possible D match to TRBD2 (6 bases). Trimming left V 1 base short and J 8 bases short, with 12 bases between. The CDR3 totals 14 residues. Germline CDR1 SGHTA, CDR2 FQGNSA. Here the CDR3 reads CASSLVGGADIQYF. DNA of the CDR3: TGTGCCAGCAGCTTAGTCGGAGGGGCGGACATTCAGTACTTC.